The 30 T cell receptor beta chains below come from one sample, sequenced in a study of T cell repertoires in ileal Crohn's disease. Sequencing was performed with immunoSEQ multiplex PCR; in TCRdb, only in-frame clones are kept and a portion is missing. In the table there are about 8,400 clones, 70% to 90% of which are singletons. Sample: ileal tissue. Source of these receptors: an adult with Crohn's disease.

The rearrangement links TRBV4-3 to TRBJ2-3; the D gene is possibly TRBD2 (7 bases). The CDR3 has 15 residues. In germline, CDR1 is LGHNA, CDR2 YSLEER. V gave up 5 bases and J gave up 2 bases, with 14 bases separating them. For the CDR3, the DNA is TGCGCCAGCAGCTCCGAGGGGGGGGACACAGATACGCAGTATTTT. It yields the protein CASSSEGGDTDTQYF.

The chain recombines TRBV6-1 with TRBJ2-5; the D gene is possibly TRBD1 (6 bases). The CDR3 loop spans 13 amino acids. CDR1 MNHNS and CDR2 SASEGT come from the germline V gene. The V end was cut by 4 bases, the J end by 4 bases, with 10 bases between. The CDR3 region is CASSGNRAETQYF. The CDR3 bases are TGTGCCAGCAGTGGAAACAGGGCAGAGACCCAGTACTTC.

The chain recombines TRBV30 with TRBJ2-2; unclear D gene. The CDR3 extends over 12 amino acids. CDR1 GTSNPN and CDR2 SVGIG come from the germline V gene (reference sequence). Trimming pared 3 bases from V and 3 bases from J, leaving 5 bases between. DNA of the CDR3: TGTGCCTGGAGCCCGGACACCGGGGAGCTGTTTTTT. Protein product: CAWSPDTGELFF.

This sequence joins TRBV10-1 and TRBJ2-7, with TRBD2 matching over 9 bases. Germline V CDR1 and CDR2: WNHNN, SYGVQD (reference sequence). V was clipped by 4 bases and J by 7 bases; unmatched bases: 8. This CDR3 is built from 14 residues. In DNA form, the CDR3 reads TGCGCCAGCAGTGGGCGGGAGGGGTTGGTAGAGCAGTACTTC. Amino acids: CASSGREGLVEQYF.

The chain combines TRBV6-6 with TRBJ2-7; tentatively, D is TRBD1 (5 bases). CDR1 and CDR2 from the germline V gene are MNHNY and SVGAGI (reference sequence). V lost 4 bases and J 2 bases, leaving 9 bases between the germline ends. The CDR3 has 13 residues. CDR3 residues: CASSFPGPYEQYF. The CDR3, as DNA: TGTGCCAGCAGTTTCCCAGGGCCCTACGAGCAGTACTTC.

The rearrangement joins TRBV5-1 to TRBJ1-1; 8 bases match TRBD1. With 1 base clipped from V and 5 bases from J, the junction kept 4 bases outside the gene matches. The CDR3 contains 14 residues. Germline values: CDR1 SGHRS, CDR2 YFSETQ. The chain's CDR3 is CASSLSGGRTEAFF. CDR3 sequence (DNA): TGCGCCAGCAGCTTGTCAGGGGGCCGGACTGAAGCTTTCTTT.

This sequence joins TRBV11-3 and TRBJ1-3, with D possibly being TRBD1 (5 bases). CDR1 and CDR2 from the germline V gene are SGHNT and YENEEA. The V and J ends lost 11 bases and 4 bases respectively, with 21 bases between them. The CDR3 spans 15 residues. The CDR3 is CARWGGVFLGNTIYF. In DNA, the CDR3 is TGTGCCCGCTGGGGGGGGGTCTTTTTAGGAAACACCATATATTTT.

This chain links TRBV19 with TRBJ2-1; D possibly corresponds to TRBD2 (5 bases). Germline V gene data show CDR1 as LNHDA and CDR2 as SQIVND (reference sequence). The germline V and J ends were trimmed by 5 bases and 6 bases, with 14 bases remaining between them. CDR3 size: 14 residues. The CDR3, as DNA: TGTGCCAGTAGTCCTCGAGGGTTGGGCAATGAGCAGTTCTTC. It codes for CASSPRGLGNEQFF.

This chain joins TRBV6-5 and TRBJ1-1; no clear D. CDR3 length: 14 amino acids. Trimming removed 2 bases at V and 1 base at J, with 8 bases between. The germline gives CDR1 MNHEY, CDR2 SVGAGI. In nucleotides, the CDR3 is TGTGCCAGCAGTTACCGATCAGGGAACACTGAAGCTTTCTTT. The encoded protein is CASSYRSGNTEAFF.

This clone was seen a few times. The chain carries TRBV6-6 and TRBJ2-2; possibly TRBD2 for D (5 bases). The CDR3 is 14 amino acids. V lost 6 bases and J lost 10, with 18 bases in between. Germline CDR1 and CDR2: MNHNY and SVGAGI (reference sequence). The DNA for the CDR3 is TGTGCCAGCAGGGGAGTGTGGGGAGAGGTGGAGCTGTTTTTT. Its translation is CASRGVWGEVELFF.

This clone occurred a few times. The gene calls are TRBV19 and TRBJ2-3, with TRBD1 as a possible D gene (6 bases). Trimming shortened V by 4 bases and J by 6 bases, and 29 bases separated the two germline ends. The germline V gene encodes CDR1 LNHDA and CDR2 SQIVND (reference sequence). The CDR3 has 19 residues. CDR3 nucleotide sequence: TGTGCCAGTAGTACCGCCAGAGGACAGTCGCAGGGGTACATGGATACGCAGTATTTT. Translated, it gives CASSTARGQSQGYMDTQYF.

The CDR3 DNA reads TGTGCCAGCAGCGTAGGTCAGTCCTCGTACGAGCAGTACTTC. Translation gives CASSVGQSSYEQYF. This rearrangement joins TRBV9 to TRBJ2-7; the D is unclear. Germline assignment: CDR1 SGDLS and CDR2 YYNGEE. This CDR3 region has 14 residues. V was trimmed by 0 bases and J by 4 bases, leaving 11 bases between them.

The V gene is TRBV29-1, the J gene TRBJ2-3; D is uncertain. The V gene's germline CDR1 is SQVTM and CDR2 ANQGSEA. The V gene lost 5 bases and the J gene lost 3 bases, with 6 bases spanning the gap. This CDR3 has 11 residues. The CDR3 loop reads CSVRITDTQYF. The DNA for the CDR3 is TGCAGCGTTCGGATAACAGATACGCAGTATTTT.

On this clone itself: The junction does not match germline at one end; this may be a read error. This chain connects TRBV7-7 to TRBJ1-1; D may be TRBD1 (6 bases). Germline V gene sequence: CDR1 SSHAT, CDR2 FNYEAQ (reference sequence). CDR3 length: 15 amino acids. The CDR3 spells CASSLGKTGNTEAFF. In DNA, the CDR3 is TGTGCTAGCAGCTTGGGAAAGACAGGGAACACTGAAGCTTTCTTT.

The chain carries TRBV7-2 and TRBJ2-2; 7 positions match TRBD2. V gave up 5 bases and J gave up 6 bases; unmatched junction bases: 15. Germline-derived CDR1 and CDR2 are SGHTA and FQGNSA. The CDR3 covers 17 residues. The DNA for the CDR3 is TGTGCCAGCAGCCGTAGGAGGGGAGGGAGGGATCCCGGGGAGCTGTTTTTT. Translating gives CASSRRRGGRDPGELFF.

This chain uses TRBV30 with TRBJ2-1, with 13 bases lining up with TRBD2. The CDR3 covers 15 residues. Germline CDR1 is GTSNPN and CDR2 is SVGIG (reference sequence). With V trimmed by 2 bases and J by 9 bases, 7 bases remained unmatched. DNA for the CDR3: TGTGCCTGGAGTAGGGGACTAGCGGGATCAGGTGAGCAGTTCTTC. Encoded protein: CAWSRGLAGSGEQFF.

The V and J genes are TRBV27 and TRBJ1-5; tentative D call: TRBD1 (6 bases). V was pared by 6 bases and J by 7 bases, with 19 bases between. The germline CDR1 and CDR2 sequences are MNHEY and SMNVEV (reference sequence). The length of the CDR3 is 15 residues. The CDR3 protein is CASSRNRESIQPQHF. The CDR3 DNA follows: TGTGCCAGCAGCCGTAACAGGGAGAGCATACAGCCCCAGCATTTT.

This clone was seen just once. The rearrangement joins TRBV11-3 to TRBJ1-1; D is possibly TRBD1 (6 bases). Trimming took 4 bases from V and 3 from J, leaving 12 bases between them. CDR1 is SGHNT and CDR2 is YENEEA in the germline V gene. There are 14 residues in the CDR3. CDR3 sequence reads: CASSSNTGYTEAFF. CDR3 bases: TGTGCCAGCAGCTCGAATACAGGGTACACTGAAGCTTTCTTT. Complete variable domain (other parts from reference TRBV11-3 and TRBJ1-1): EAGVVQSPRYKIIEKKQPVAFWCNPISGHNTLYWYLQNLGQGPELLIRYENEEAVDDSQLPKDRFSAERLKGVDSTLKIQPAELGDSAVYLCASSSNTGYTEAFFGQGTRLTVV.

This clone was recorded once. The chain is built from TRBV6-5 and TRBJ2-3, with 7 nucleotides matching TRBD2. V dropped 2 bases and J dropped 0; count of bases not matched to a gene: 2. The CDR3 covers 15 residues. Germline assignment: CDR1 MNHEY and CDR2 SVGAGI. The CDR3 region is CASSYGGGSTDTQYF. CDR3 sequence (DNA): TGTGCCAGCAGTTACGGCGGGGGTAGCACAGATACGCAGTATTTT.

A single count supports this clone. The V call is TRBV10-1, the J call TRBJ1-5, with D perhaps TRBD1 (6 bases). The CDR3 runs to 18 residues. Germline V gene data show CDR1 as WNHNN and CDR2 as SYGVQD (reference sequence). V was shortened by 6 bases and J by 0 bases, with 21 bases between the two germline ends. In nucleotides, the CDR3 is TGCGCCAGCAGAAAGGGGGGACCGATAATTTATAGCAATCAGCCCCAGCATTTT. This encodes CASRKGGPIIYSNQPQHF.

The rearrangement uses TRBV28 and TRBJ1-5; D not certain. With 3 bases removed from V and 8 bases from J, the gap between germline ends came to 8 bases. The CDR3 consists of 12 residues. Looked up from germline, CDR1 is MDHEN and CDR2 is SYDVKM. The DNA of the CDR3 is TGTGCCAGCAGTTTCACTTCGGAGCCCCAGCATTTT. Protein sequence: CASSFTSEPQHF.

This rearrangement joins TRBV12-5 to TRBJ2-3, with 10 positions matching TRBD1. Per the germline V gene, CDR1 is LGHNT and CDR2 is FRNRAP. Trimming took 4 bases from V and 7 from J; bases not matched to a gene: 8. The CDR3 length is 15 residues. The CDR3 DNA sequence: TGTGCTAGTGGTTCGCAGGGACAGGGGCAGTATACGCAGTATTTT. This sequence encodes CASGSQGQGQYTQYF.

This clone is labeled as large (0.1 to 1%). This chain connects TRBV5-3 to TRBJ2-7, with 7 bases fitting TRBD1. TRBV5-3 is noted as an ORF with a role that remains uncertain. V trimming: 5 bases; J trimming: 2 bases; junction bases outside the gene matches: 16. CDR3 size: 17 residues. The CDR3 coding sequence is TGTGCCAGAAGACATAACCGGCCGGGACAGAAAACCTACGAGCAGTACTTC. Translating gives CARRHNRPGQKTYEQYF.

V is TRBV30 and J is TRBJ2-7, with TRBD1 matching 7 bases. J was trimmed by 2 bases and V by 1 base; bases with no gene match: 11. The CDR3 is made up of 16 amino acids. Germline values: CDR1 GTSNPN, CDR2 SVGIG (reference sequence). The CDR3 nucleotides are TGTGCCTGGAGTGGAGGACAGGAATTACACCCCTACGAGCAGTACTTC. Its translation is CAWSGGQELHPYEQYF. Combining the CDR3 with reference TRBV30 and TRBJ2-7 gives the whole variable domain SQTIHQWPATLVQPVGSPLSLECTVEGTSNPNLYWYRQAAGRGLQLLFYSVGIGQISSEVPQNLSASRPQDRQFILSSKKLLLSDSGFYLCAWSGGQELHPYEQYFGPGTRLTVT.

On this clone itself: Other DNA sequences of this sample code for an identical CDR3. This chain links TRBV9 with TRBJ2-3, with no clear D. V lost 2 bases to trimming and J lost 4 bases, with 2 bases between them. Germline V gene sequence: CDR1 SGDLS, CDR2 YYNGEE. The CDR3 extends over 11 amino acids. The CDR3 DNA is TGTGCCAGCAGCGTGGCAGATACGCAGTATTTT. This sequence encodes CASSVADTQYF.

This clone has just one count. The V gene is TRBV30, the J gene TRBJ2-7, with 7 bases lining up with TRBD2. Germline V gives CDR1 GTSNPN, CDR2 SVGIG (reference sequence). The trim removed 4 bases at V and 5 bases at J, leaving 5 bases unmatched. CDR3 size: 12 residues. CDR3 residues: CAWKPSGDEQYF. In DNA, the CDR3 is TGTGCCTGGAAGCCTAGCGGCGACGAGCAGTACTTC. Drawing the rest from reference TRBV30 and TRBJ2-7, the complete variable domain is SQTIHQWPATLVQPVGSPLSLECTVEGTSNPNLYWYRQAAGRGLQLLFYSVGIGQISSEVPQNLSASRPQDRQFILSSKKLLLSDSGFYLCAWKPSGDEQYFGPGTRLTVT.

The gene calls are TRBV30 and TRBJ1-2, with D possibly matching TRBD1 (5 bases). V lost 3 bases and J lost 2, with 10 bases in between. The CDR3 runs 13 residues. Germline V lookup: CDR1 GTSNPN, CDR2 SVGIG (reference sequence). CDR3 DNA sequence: TGTGCCTGGAGAGGGGTACAGAACTATGGCTACACCTTC. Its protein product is CAWRGVQNYGYTF.

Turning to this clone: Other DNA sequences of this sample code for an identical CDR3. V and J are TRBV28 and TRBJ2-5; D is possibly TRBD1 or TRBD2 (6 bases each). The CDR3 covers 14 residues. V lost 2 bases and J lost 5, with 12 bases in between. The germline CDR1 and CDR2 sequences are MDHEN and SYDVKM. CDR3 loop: CASSLGGRGETQYF. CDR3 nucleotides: TGTGCCAGCAGTTTAGGGGGCCGGGGGGAGACCCAGTACTTC.

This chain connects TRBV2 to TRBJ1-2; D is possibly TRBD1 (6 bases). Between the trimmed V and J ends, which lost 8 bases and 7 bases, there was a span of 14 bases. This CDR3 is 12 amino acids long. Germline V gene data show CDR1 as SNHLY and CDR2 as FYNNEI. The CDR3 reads CASPRGLGGYTF. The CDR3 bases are TGTGCCAGCCCGCGGGGGCTGGGTGGCTACACCTTC.

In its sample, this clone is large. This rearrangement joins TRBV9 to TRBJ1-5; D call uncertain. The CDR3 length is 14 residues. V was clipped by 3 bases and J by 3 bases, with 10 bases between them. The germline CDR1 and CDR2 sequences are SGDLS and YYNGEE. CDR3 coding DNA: TGTGCCAGCAGCGGACGTCACGACAATCAGCCCCAGCATTTT. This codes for CASSGRHDNQPQHF.